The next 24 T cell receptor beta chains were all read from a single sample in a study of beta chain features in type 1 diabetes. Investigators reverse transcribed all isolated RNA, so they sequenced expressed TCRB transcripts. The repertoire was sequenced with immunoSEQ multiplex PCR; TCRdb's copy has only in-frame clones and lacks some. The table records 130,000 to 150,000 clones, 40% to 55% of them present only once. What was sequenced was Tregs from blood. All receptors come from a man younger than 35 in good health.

The CDR3 DNA is TGTGCCAGCAGTTACCGCGCTATCAGCACAGATACGCAGTATTTT. Residues: CASSYRAISTDTQYF. The chain recombines TRBV6-6 with TRBJ2-3; D gene unclear. Trimming stripped 2 bases from V and 0 bases from J, with 9 bases between. The CDR3 spans 15 residues. Germline V gene sequence: CDR1 MNHNY, CDR2 SVGAGI (reference sequence).

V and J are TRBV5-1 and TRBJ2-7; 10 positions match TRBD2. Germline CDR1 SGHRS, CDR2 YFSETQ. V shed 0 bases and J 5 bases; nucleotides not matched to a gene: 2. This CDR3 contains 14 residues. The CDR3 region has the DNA TGCGCCAGCAGCTTGGGTGGGACTAGCGACGAGCAGTACTTC. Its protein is CASSLGGTSDEQYF. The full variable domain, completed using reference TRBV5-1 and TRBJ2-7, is KAGVTQTPRYLIKTRGQQVTLSCSPISGHRSVSWYQQTPGQGLQFLFEYFSETQRNKGNFPGRFSGRQFSNSRSEMNVSTLELGDSALYLCASSLGGTSDEQYFGPGTRLTVT.

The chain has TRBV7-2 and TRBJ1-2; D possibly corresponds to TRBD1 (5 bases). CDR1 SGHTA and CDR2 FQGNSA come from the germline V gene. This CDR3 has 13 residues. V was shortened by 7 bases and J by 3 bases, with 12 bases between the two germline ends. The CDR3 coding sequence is TGTGCCAGCACCCAGGACACATACTATGGCTACACCTTC. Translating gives CASTQDTYYGYTF.

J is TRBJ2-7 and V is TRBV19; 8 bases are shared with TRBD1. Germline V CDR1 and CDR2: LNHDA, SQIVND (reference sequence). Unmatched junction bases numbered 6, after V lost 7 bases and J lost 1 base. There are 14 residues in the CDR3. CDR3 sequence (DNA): TGTGCCAGTAACCAGAGGACAGGGTCCTACGAGCAGTACTTC. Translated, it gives CASNQRTGSYEQYF.

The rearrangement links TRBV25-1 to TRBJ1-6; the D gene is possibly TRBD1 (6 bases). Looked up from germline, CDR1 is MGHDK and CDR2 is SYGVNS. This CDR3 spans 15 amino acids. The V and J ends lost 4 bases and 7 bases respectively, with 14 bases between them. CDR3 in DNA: TGTGCCAGCAGTGTAGGAACAGGGCCAAATTCACCCCTCCACTTT. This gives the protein CASSVGTGPNSPLHF.

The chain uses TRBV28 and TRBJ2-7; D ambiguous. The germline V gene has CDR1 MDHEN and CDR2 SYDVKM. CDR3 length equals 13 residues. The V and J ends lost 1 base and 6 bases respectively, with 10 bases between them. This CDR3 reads CASSLSPGSEQYF. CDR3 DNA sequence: TGTGCCAGCAGTTTATCCCCAGGAAGCGAGCAGTACTTC.

The DNA for the CDR3 is TGCGCCAGCAGCTTGATCTCGGGGGGAACTGAAGCTTTCTTT. Residues: CASSLISGGTEAFF. The chain is built from TRBV5-1 and TRBJ1-1; the D gene is possibly TRBD1 (5 bases). With 1 base removed from V and 5 bases from J, the gap between germline ends came to 12 bases. The CDR3 is 14 residues long. Germline V gives CDR1 SGHRS, CDR2 YFSETQ. Based on the CDR3 plus reference TRBV5-1 and TRBJ1-1, the full variable domain is KAGVTQTPRYLIKTRGQQVTLSCSPISGHRSVSWYQQTPGQGLQFLFEYFSETQRNKGNFPGRFSGRQFSNSRSEMNVSTLELGDSALYLCASSLISGGTEAFFGQGTRLTVV.

The chain's CDR3 is CASSSSQAGAKEQYF. The CDR3 nucleotides are TGTGCCAGCAGCTCCTCTCAAGCGGGAGCGAAGGAGCAGTACTTC. The V gene is TRBV5-6, the J gene TRBJ2-7; 8 nucleotides align to TRBD2. The CDR3 totals 15 residues. Germline V gives CDR1 SGHDT, CDR2 YYEEEE. V was pared by 3 bases and J by 7 bases, with 12 bases of the junction left unmatched.

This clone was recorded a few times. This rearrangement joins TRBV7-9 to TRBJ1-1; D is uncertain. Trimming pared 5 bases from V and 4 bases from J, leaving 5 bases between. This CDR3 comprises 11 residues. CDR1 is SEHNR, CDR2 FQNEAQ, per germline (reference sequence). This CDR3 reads CASSPGTEAFF. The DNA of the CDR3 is TGTGCCAGCAGCCCCGGCACTGAAGCTTTCTTT.

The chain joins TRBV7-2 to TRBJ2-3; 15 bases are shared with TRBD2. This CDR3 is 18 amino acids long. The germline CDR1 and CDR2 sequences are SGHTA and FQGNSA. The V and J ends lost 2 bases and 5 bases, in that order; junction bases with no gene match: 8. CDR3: CASSLLRTSGGAVDTQYF. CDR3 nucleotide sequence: TGTGCCAGCAGCTTACTCCGGACTAGCGGGGGGGCGGTAGATACGCAGTATTTT.

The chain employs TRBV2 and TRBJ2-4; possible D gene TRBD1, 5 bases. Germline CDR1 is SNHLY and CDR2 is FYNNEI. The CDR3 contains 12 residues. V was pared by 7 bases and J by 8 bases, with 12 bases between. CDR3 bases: TGTGCCAGCACTGCCGACAGTGACATTCAGTACTTC. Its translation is CASTADSDIQYF. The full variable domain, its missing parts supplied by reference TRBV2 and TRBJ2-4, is EPEVTQTPSHQVTQMGQEVILRCVPISNHLYFYWYRQILGQKVEFLVSFYNNEISEKSEIFDDQFSVERPDGSNFTLKIRSTKLEDSAMYFCASTADSDIQYFGAGTRLSVL.

The CDR3 here is CAWQSTGRATKQYF. Here the CDR3 DNA reads TGTGCCTGGCAATCGACAGGGAGAGCTACGAAGCAGTACTTC. The chain joins TRBV30 to TRBJ2-7; TRBD1 matches 7 bases. This CDR3 region has 14 residues. Trimming cost V 5 bases and J 8 bases; bases outside gene matches: 15. Looked up from germline, CDR1 is GTSNPN and CDR2 is SVGIG (reference sequence).

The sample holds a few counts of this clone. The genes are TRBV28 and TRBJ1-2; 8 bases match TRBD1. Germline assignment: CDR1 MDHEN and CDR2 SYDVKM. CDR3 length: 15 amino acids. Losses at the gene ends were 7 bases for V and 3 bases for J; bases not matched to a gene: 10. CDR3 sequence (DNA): TGTGCCAGCAAGATCGGACAGGGCATCCACTATGGCTACACCTTC. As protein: CASKIGQGIHYGYTF.

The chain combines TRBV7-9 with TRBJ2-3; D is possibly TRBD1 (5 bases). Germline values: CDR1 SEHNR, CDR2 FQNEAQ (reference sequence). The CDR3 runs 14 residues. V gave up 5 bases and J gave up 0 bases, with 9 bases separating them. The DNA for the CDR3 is TGTGCCAGCAGCAGGACACCTAGCACAGATACGCAGTATTTT. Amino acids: CASSRTPSTDTQYF.

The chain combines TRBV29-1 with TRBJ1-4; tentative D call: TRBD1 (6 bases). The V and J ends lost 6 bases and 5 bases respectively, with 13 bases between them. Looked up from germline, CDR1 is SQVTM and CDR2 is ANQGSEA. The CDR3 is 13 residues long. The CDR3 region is CSVKGQLNEKLFF. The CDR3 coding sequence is TGCAGCGTCAAAGGACAGCTAAATGAAAAACTGTTTTTT.

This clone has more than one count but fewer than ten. DNA for the CDR3: TGTGCCAGCACAGGGCAGGGTCTGGCTCATGAGCAGTTCTTC. Its protein is CASTGQGLAHEQFF. This chain connects TRBV25-1 to TRBJ2-1, with D perhaps matching TRBD1 (5 bases). The CDR3 has 14 amino acids. Trimming removed 7 bases at V and 8 bases at J, with 18 bases between. CDR1 is MGHDK and CDR2 is SYGVNS in the germline V gene.

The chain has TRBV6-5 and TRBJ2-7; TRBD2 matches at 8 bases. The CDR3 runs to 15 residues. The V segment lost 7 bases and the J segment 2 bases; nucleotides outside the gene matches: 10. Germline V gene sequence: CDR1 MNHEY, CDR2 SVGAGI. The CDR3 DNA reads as TGTGCCAGCATAAATAGCGGGACGGCACCCTACGAGCAGTACTTC. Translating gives CASINSGTAPYEQYF.

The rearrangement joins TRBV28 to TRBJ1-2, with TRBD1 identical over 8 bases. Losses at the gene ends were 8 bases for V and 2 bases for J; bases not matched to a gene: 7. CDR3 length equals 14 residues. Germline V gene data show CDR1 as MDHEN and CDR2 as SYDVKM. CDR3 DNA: TGTGCCAGCGTAGGGACAGGAATAAACTATGGCTACACCTTC. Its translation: CASVGTGINYGYTF.

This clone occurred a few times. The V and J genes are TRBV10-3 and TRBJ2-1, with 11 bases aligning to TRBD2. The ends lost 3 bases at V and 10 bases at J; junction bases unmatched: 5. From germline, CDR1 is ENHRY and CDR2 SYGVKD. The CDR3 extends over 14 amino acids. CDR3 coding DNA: TGTGCCATCAGTGAAACTAGCGGGGGTCAGGAGCAGTTCTTC. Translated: CAISETSGGQEQFF.

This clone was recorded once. The CDR3 protein is CAWSARLAGEYEQYF. CDR3 bases: TGTGCCTGGAGTGCCCGACTAGCGGGAGAGTACGAGCAGTACTTC. The chain recombines TRBV30 with TRBJ2-7, with 12 positions matching TRBD2. The germline gives CDR1 GTSNPN, CDR2 SVGIG (reference sequence). The CDR3 has 15 residues. J lost 4 bases, V lost 1 base, and 5 bases had no gene match.

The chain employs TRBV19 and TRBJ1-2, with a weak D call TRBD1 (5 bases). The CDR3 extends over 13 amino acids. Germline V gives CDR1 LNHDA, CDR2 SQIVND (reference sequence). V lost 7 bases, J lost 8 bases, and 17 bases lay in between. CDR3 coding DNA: TGTGCCAGTATCGCGCAGGGCTTGGGAGGCTACACCTTC. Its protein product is CASIAQGLGGYTF.

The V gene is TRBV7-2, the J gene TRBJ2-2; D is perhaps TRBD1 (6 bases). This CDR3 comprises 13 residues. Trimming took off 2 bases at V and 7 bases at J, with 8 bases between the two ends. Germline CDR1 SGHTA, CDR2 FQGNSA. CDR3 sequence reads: CASSLQGFGELFF. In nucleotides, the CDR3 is TGTGCCAGCAGCTTACAGGGGTTCGGGGAGCTGTTTTTT.

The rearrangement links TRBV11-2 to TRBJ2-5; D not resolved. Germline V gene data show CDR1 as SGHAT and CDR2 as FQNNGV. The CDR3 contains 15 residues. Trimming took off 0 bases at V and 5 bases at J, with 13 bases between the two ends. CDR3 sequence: CASSLEGWARETQYF. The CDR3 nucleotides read TGTGCCAGCAGCTTAGAGGGTTGGGCCAGGGAGACCCAGTACTTC.

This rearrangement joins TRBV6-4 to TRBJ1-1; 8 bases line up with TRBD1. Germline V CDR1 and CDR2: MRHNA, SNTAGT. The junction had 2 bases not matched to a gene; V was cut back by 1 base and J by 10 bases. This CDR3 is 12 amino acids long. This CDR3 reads CASSDWTGRAFF. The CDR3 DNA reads TGTGCCAGCAGTGACTGGACAGGGAGAGCTTTCTTT.